This entry features one T cell receptor (beta chain) sequence. Its antigen remains unknown. The source of the sample is a study of cytomegalovirus exposure and HLA in healthy donors. Study findings and constraints: Later on, a genetic analysis was performed. It linked a missense variant in DCLRE1C with V- and J-gene trimming of TCR beta.

CDR1 and CDR2 (germline): SGDLS, YYNGEE. The CDR3 contains 17 residues. V shed 3 bases and J 3 bases; nucleotides not matched to a gene: 7. Use of 60 Vbeta and 13 Jbeta primers characterized the PCR. Assay: immunoSEQ multiplex PCR; the TCRdb copy retains only in-frame clones and omits some. The top ten hold 1% to 1.5% of the sample, which has 250,000 or so clones, 70% to 90% seen once. This chain links TRBV9 with TRBJ2-3; 13 bases map to TRBD2. The receptor was derived from a human donor in good health. The sequencing input was PBMCs. CDR3 in DNA: TGTGCCAGCAGCGCCGGGACTAGCGGGATGGTGACAGATACGCAGTATTTT. This codes for CASSAGTSGMVTDTQYF.